The 26 T cell receptor beta chains below were found in one sample sequenced in a study of technical replicates of blood from four donors (dated by TCRdb to the late 2010s). The library was produced with the immunoSEQ multiplex PCR assay. TCRdb stores this immuneACCESS table with in-frame sequences only. Part of the clones is absent; in the studies checked, under half of the shortfall reflects unresolved V genes, and no reason is known for the rest. Here the sample has 65,000 to 95,000 clones; 90% to 95% occur a single time. The top ten constitute 0.25% to 0.35% of the sample. Specimen: T cells isolated from PBMCs. These receptors came from a human donor in good health.

CDR3 sequence: CATKQGGTNEKLFF. The CDR3 bases are TGTGCCACGAAACAGGGGGGGACTAATGAAAAACTGTTTTTT. The chain carries TRBV10-3 and TRBJ1-4; the match to TRBD1 covers 8 bases. V shed 10 bases, J shed 2 bases, and the junction held 6 bases outside the gene matches. The CDR3 is 14 residues long. Germline V lookup: CDR1 ENHRY, CDR2 SYGVKD.

This chain joins TRBV19 and TRBJ1-1; no clear D gene. The CDR3 sequence is 15 residues long. Germline V gene sequence: CDR1 LNHDA, CDR2 SQIVND (reference sequence). Trimming shortened V by 3 bases and J by 3 bases, and 14 bases separated the two germline ends. CDR3 sequence reads: CASSMTRLSYTEAFF. The DNA for the CDR3 is TGTGCCAGTAGTATGACAAGATTATCGTACACTGAAGCTTTCTTT. The variable domain in full, with the rest retrieved from reference TRBV19 and TRBJ1-1, is DGGITQSPKYLFRKEGQNVTLSCEQNLNHDAMYWYRQDPGQGLRLIYYSQIVNDFQKGDIAEGYSVSREKKESFPLTVTSAQKNPTAFYLCASSMTRLSYTEAFFGQGTRLTVV.

CDR3: CASSLSRAGANVLTF. CDR3 coding DNA: TGTGCCAGCAGCTTAAGCCGGGCTGGGGCCAACGTCCTGACTTTC. This rearrangement joins TRBV7-9 to TRBJ2-6, with D hard to call. CDR1 and CDR2 from the germline V gene are SEHNR and FQNEAQ (reference sequence). CDR3 length: 15 residues. The V end was cut by 2 bases, the J end by 2 bases, with 7 bases between.

The rearrangement joins TRBV2 to TRBJ1-3; a weak D match, TRBD1 (6 bases). Germline V CDR1 and CDR2: SNHLY, FYNNEI. The V gene lost 6 bases and the J gene lost 2 bases, with 20 bases spanning the gap. The CDR3 spans 17 residues. CDR3 loop: CASRKTGWDDAGNTIYF. In DNA, the CDR3 is TGTGCCAGCAGGAAGACAGGCTGGGACGATGCTGGAAACACCATATATTTT.

The chain uses TRBV7-3 and TRBJ2-6; tentative D call: TRBD2 (6 bases). The CDR3 sequence is 18 residues long. The germline V and J ends were trimmed by 5 bases and 5 bases, with 22 bases remaining between them. Germline lookup yields CDR1 SGHTA and CDR2 FQGTGA. The DNA for the CDR3 is TGTGCCAGCAGCCCACGGGGACGCCGAGGGACTCGGGCCAACGTCCTGACTTTC. This gives the protein CASSPRGRRGTRANVLTF.

The chain links TRBV4-1 to TRBJ2-7; D is unresolved. V lost 1 base and J lost 6, with 7 bases in between. The CDR3 spans 12 residues. CDR1 and CDR2 from the germline V gene are MGHRA and YSYEKL. The CDR3 loop is CASSQVLSEQYF. DNA for the CDR3: TGCGCCAGCAGCCAAGTCCTTTCCGAGCAGTACTTC.

The chain couples TRBV30 to TRBJ1-5; 11 positions agree with TRBD1. The length of the CDR3 is 17 residues. Per the germline V gene, CDR1 is GTSNPN and CDR2 is SVGIG (reference sequence). The trim removed 4 bases at V and 0 bases at J, leaving 8 bases unmatched. Here the CDR3 DNA reads TGTGCCTGGAAGGACAGGGGGCCACTCTATAGCAATCAGCCCCAGCATTTT. Its translation is CAWKDRGPLYSNQPQHF.

This rearrangement joins TRBV28 to TRBJ1-2, with 10 bases fitting TRBD1. The CDR3 has 17 amino acids. Germline lookup yields CDR1 MDHEN and CDR2 SYDVKM. J was trimmed by 8 bases and V by 4 bases; bases with no gene match: 16. Here the CDR3 DNA reads TGTGCCAGCAGTTCGCTGAACCGGGACAGGGGCGAGGGAGGCTACACCTTC. Translation: CASSSLNRDRGEGGYTF.

The chain couples TRBV5-1 to TRBJ2-7, with D unclear. This CDR3 spans 14 amino acids. Trimming shortened V by 0 bases and J by 2 bases, and 9 bases separated the two germline ends. Germline CDR1 is SGHRS and CDR2 is YFSETQ. DNA for the CDR3: TGCGCCAGCAGCTTGGACGCGGTCGCCTACGAGCAGTACTTC. Its translation is CASSLDAVAYEQYF.

This chain uses TRBV5-1 with TRBJ2-1; D may be TRBD2 (6 bases). Trimming shortened V by 0 bases and J by 2 bases, and 12 bases separated the two germline ends. The CDR3 consists of 16 residues. Germline loops: CDR1 SGHRS, CDR2 YFSETQ. This CDR3 is CASSLAVSGAYNEQFF. The CDR3 DNA reads as TGCGCCAGCAGCTTGGCCGTTAGCGGAGCCTACAATGAGCAGTTCTTC.

The gene calls are TRBV11-3 and TRBJ2-5; 12 nucleotides line up with TRBD2. The junction had 6 bases not matched to a gene; V was cut back by 5 bases and J by 2 bases. Germline CDR1 SGHNT, CDR2 YENEEA. CDR3 length: 16 amino acids. The CDR3 loop is CASSATSGRGQETQYF. The CDR3, as DNA: TGTGCCAGCAGCGCGACTAGCGGGAGAGGTCAAGAGACCCAGTACTTC.

The rearrangement links TRBV7-6 to TRBJ2-5; 10 nucleotides line up with TRBD1. V lost 2 bases, J lost 4 bases, and 4 bases stayed unmatched. Germline V gives CDR1 SGHVS, CDR2 FNYEAQ. This CDR3 is 15 amino acids long. CDR3 bases: TGTGCCAGCAGCTTACCGACAGGGGGCGGAGAGACCCAGTACTTC. Amino acids: CASSLPTGGGETQYF.

This clone was recorded once. The CDR3 loop reads CASSLSGTGSYEQYF. Written as DNA, the CDR3 is TGTGCCAGCAGCTTGTCCGGGACAGGGAGCTACGAGCAGTACTTC. The chain has TRBV5-4 and TRBJ2-7, with TRBD1 matching 9 bases. CDR3 length equals 15 residues. V was clipped by 1 base and J by 3 bases; unmatched bases: 5. CDR1 is SGHNT and CDR2 is YYREEE in the germline V gene (reference sequence).

V is TRBV19 and J is TRBJ2-5; D not resolved. The V gene lost 7 bases and the J gene lost 2 bases, with 11 bases spanning the gap. Germline V gene data show CDR1 as LNHDA and CDR2 as SQIVND (reference sequence). The CDR3 has 13 amino acids. CDR3 nucleotide sequence: TGTGCCAGTAAAGGCCGACAACAAGAGACCCAGTACTTC. Translation gives CASKGRQQETQYF.

This clone was picked up one time. The chain is built from TRBV9 and TRBJ2-7; 10 bases are a match to TRBD1. This CDR3 spans 15 amino acids. Trimming removed 4 bases from V and 2 bases from J; junction bases left unmatched: 6. The germline V gene has CDR1 SGDLS and CDR2 YYNGEE. CDR3 in DNA: TGTGCCAGCAGCCTTGCCGGGACAGGGGCCTACGAGCAGTACTTC. Protein: CASSLAGTGAYEQYF.

The chain couples TRBV7-2 to TRBJ1-5; maybe TRBD1 (6 bases). Germline CDR1 and CDR2: SGHTA and FQGNSA. With 2 bases removed from V and 3 bases from J, the gap between germline ends came to 11 bases. This CDR3 is 15 amino acids long. The CDR3, as DNA: TGTGCCAGCAGCTTACAGGGGAACTTCAATCAGCCCCAGCATTTT. Translated, it gives CASSLQGNFNQPQHF.

The chain carries TRBV19 and TRBJ2-3; TRBD1 might be the D (6 bases). The CDR3 sequence is 14 residues long. Per the germline V gene, CDR1 is LNHDA and CDR2 is SQIVND (reference sequence). The V gene lost 6 bases and the J gene lost 2 bases, with 12 bases spanning the gap. CDR3 nucleotide sequence: TGTGCCAGTAGACGGGACACCAACACAGATACGCAGTATTTT. Translating gives CASRRDTNTDTQYF.

V and J are TRBV27 and TRBJ1-2, with D possibly being TRBD1 (6 bases). CDR1 MNHEY and CDR2 SMNVEV come from the germline V gene (reference sequence). V lost 4 bases to trimming and J lost 6 bases, with 18 bases between them. The length of the CDR3 is 15 residues. As DNA, the CDR3 is TGTGCCAGCAGTTCCCTGGGGGCGGCGGAGGATGGCTACACCTTC. Translated: CASSSLGAAEDGYTF.

V gene TRBV28 combines with J gene TRBJ2-3; 8 positions agree with TRBD2. The V gene end was trimmed by 5 bases and the J gene end by 0 bases; junction bases not matched to a gene: 7. Germline V gene sequence: CDR1 MDHEN, CDR2 SYDVKM. The CDR3 is 16 residues long. The CDR3 DNA follows: TGTGCCAGCAGTCCGCTAGCGGGTTTTAGCACAGATACGCAGTATTTT. Its protein is CASSPLAGFSTDTQYF.

This clone was observed once. This chain connects TRBV30 to TRBJ1-2, with unresolved D. Germline V lookup: CDR1 GTSNPN, CDR2 SVGIG (reference sequence). The germline V and J ends were trimmed by 7 bases and 3 bases, with 18 bases remaining between them. CDR3 length: 14 amino acids. CDR3 nucleotide sequence: TGTGCCTATTCTACGGGAAACCTGGACTATGGCTACACCTTC. Translating gives CAYSTGNLDYGYTF.

DNA of the CDR3: TGCGCCAGCAGAATAGCGGGGGGCCCCGATAATACGCAGTATTTT. Its protein product is CASRIAGGPDNTQYF. The chain links TRBV4-1 to TRBJ2-3, with 10 nucleotides matching TRBD2. This CDR3 has 15 amino acids. Looked up from germline, CDR1 is MGHRA and CDR2 is YSYEKL. The junction had 10 bases not matched to a gene; V was cut back by 6 bases and J by 7 bases.

The chain has TRBV7-9 and TRBJ2-5; 9 bases match TRBD2. V lost 4 bases to trimming and J lost 3 bases; unmatched junction nucleotides: 3. Germline V gene data show CDR1 as SEHNR and CDR2 as FQNEAQ (reference sequence). The CDR3 has 14 amino acids. The DNA of the CDR3 is TGTGCCAGCAGCTCCGAGCGGGGGGAAGAGACCCAGTACTTC. It translates to CASSSERGEETQYF.

The rearrangement links TRBV5-6 to TRBJ2-1; perhaps TRBD2 as D (5 bases). Between the trimmed V and J ends, which lost 3 bases and 6 bases, there was a span of 16 bases. This CDR3 is built from 15 residues. CDR1 SGHDT and CDR2 YYEEEE come from the germline V gene. The CDR3 spells CASSSPQGGSNEQFF. CDR3 DNA: TGTGCCAGCAGCTCTCCTCAAGGCGGGTCCAATGAGCAGTTCTTC.

The chain has TRBV19 and TRBJ2-1; TRBD2 matches 8 bases. After removal of 4 bases from V and 6 bases from J, the junction contained 11 bases not matched to a gene. The germline V gene has CDR1 LNHDA and CDR2 SQIVND (reference sequence). This CDR3 region has 16 residues. The CDR3 DNA is TGTGCCAGTAGTACCTCACTAGCGGCCGCCACCAATGAGCAGTTCTTC. Its protein product is CASSTSLAAATNEQFF.

The chain has TRBV27 and TRBJ1-2, with 11 bases matching TRBD1. Germline CDR1 MNHEY, CDR2 SMNVEV (reference sequence). CDR3 size: 15 residues. V lost 5 bases, J lost 8 bases, and 10 bases stayed unmatched. Here the CDR3 reads CASSPSGTGGGGYTF. CDR3 sequence (DNA): TGTGCCAGCAGTCCGTCCGGGACAGGGGGGGGAGGCTACACCTTC.

The V and J genes are TRBV7-7 and TRBJ2-1; 12 bases line up with TRBD2. Germline CDR1 is SSHAT and CDR2 is FNYEAQ (reference sequence). After removal of 5 bases from V and 4 bases from J, the junction contained 3 bases not matched to a gene. This CDR3 contains 15 residues. CDR3 DNA: TGTGCCAGCAGCGTAGGACTAGCGGGATACAATGAGCAGTTCTTC. This encodes CASSVGLAGYNEQFF.